These 19 T cell receptor beta chains came from one sample sequenced in a study of T cell clonotyping in hematopoietic cell transplantation. The time point was: recipient sample about 28 days before transplant, after cytoreduction. Some clones are missing from TCRdb's copy, which holds only in-frame ones; the method was immunoSEQ multiplex PCR. The table records tens of thousands of clones, under 90% of them present only once. This specimen consisted of peripheral blood mononuclear cells, obtained before stem cell transplant. The receptor source for this set is a man between 60 and 75 years old with biphenotypic leukemia. Some clones in this sample may be carry-over from other donors' samples.

Concerning this clone: At one end, the junction sequence differs from germline, possibly due to a read error. The chain recombines TRBV5-4 with TRBJ1-2, with 10 bases that match TRBD1. Germline CDR1 reads SGHNT; CDR2 reads YYREEE (reference sequence). The CDR3 is made up of 13 amino acids. The CDR3 coding sequence is TGTGCCAGCAGCAGAGAGAGCGGGACAGGGGTCTCTTTC. Encoded protein: CASSRESGTGVSF.

The chain is built from TRBV6-5 and TRBJ2-5; D unresolved. Germline CDR1 reads MNHEY; CDR2 reads SVGAGI. CDR3 length: 11 residues. The germline V and J ends were trimmed by 2 bases and 4 bases, with 2 bases remaining between them. CDR3 in amino acids: CASSYGETQYF. The CDR3 nucleotides read TGTGCCAGCAGTTACGGAGAGACCCAGTACTTC.

The chain links TRBV28 to TRBJ1-1; possible D gene TRBD1, 5 bases. The CDR3 length is 15 residues. V dropped 4 bases and J dropped 13 bases, with 25 bases sitting between them. Germline V gene sequence: CDR1 MDHEN, CDR2 SYDVKM. CDR3 DNA sequence: TGTGCCAGCAGTTCGTCGGTGTCGAGTCCGACAGAGGGTTTCTTT. Its translation: CASSSSVSSPTEGFF.

The chain carries TRBV19 and TRBJ2-7; unclear D gene. Germline V gene sequence: CDR1 LNHDA, CDR2 SQIVND (reference sequence). The CDR3 is made up of 16 amino acids. Trimming removed 3 bases from V and 0 bases from J, with 15 bases in between. The CDR3 loop reads CASSITVRSRSYEQYF. For the CDR3, the DNA is TGTGCCAGTAGTATTACGGTACGGTCCCGCTCCTACGAGCAGTACTTC.

This clone was recorded once. The chain carries TRBV7-9 and TRBJ1-4; TRBD1 agrees at 8 bases. This CDR3 is built from 15 residues. CDR1 is SEHNR and CDR2 is FQNEAQ in the germline V gene (reference sequence). J gave up 7 bases and V 4 bases, and 8 bases lay outside the gene matches. The CDR3 spells CASSSRQGSFEKLFF. In DNA, the CDR3 is TGTGCCAGCAGCTCCAGACAGGGGTCTTTTGAAAAACTGTTTTTT.

The DNA for the CDR3 is TGTGCCAGCAGGGAATGGGAAGCGGGAGGTAACTACAATGAGCAGTTCTTC. Translating it yields CASREWEAGGNYNEQFF. The gene calls are TRBV28 and TRBJ2-1; 9 nucleotides line up with TRBD2. Germline loops: CDR1 MDHEN, CDR2 SYDVKM. V lost 6 bases and J lost 3; bases outside the gene matches: 12. The CDR3 covers 17 residues.

The chain combines TRBV7-3 with TRBJ2-1; 11 bases are a match to TRBD2. The CDR3 sequence is 17 residues long. Germline V CDR1 and CDR2: SGHTA, FQGTGA. V lost 5 bases to trimming and J lost 0 bases; unmatched junction nucleotides: 6. The CDR3 sequence: CASSPGLAESSYNEQFF. As DNA, the CDR3 is TGTGCCAGCAGCCCGGGACTAGCGGAGAGCTCCTACAATGAGCAGTTCTTC.

This clone has more than one count but fewer than ten. The CDR3 DNA sequence: TGTGCCAGCGGCGGGGGCACTGAAGCTTTCTTT. Translating gives CASGGGTEAFF. V and J are TRBV27 and TRBJ1-1, with D maybe TRBD1 (5 bases). The V gene lost 8 bases and the J gene lost 4 bases, with 8 bases spanning the gap. This CDR3 has 11 amino acids. From germline, CDR1 is MNHEY and CDR2 SMNVEV (reference sequence).

This rearrangement joins TRBV9 to TRBJ1-3, with no clear D. Between the trimmed V and J ends, which lost 0 bases and 1 base, there was a span of 14 bases. Germline V gives CDR1 SGDLS, CDR2 YYNGEE. This CDR3 contains 17 residues. CDR3 nucleotides: TGTGCCAGCAGCGTAGATCCCCCGAATGAGTCTGGAAACACCATATATTTT. This translates into CASSVDPPNESGNTIYF.

The genes are TRBV5-4 and TRBJ1-1, with 11 bases aligning to TRBD1. This CDR3 is built from 15 residues. Trimming at V came to 4 bases and at J to 11 bases, leaving 13 bases not matched to a gene. From germline, CDR1 is SGHNT and CDR2 YYREEE (reference sequence). CDR3 loop: CASSDGDRGVVYAFF. CDR3 coding DNA: TGTGCCAGCAGCGATGGGGACAGGGGGGTTGTCTACGCTTTCTTT.

The chain employs TRBV5-1 and TRBJ2-6, with 8 positions matching TRBD1. The CDR3 runs to 16 residues. Germline lookup yields CDR1 SGHRS and CDR2 YFSETQ. J gave up 2 bases and V 4 bases, and 5 bases lay outside the gene matches. CDR3 loop: CASSNQQGAGANVLTF. In DNA form, the CDR3 reads TGCGCCAGCAGCAACCAACAGGGGGCTGGGGCCAACGTCCTGACTTTC.

The chain couples TRBV5-8 to TRBJ2-7; 7 nucleotides match TRBD2. Germline assignment: CDR1 SGHTS and CDR2 YDEGEE. The V segment lost 7 bases and the J segment 0 bases; nucleotides outside the gene matches: 10. The CDR3 is made up of 15 amino acids. CDR3 sequence: CASRVRWTSSYEQYF. CDR3 in DNA: TGTGCCAGCCGCGTTAGGTGGACTAGCTCCTACGAGCAGTACTTC.

This clone was picked up one time. This chain connects TRBV7-2 to TRBJ2-7, with D unclear. CDR3 length equals 13 residues. The germline V gene has CDR1 SGHTA and CDR2 FQGNSA. V dropped 0 bases and J dropped 3 bases, with 6 bases sitting between them. In DNA form, the CDR3 reads TGTGCCAGCAGCTTAGCTCAAAACTACGAGCAGTACTTC. Its translation is CASSLAQNYEQYF. The full variable domain, completed using reference TRBV7-2 and TRBJ2-7, is GAGVSQSPSNKVTEKGKDVELRCDPISGHTALYWYRQSLGQGLEFLIYFQGNSAPDKSGLPSDRFSAERTGGSVSTLTIQRTQQEDSAVYLCASSLAQNYEQYFGPGTRLTVT.

The chain recombines TRBV28 with TRBJ2-3; the D gene could be TRBD1 or TRBD2 (5 bases each). CDR1 is MDHEN, CDR2 SYDVKM, per germline. This CDR3 has 16 amino acids. V lost 5 bases, J lost 3 bases, and 18 bases lay in between. DNA of the CDR3: TGTGCCAGCAGTATGTGGGGGAGAGGAGGTACAGATACGCAGTATTTT. Encoded protein: CASSMWGRGGTDTQYF.

This clone was observed once. The V call is TRBV27, the J call TRBJ1-1; no definite D call. The germline V gene has CDR1 MNHEY and CDR2 SMNVEV (reference sequence). This CDR3 is 16 amino acids long. V lost 0 bases and J lost 2, with 13 bases in between. The CDR3 region is CASSLSTAGYNTEAFF. CDR3 bases: TGTGCCAGCAGTTTATCGACGGCAGGATACAACACTGAAGCTTTCTTT.

The chain employs TRBV4-3 and TRBJ2-3; D gene unclear. V was cut by 0 bases and J by 4 bases, with 8 bases left in between. Germline V gene sequence: CDR1 LGHNA, CDR2 YSLEER. The CDR3 totals 14 residues. Here the CDR3 reads CASSQDTVADTQYF. The CDR3, as DNA: TGCGCCAGCAGCCAAGACACCGTTGCAGATACGCAGTATTTT.

The V and J genes are TRBV28 and TRBJ1-4; 7 bases are a match to TRBD1. In germline, CDR1 is MDHEN, CDR2 SYDVKM. CDR3 length equals 14 residues. Unmatched junction bases numbered 8, after V lost 6 bases and J lost 7 bases. The chain's CDR3 is CASSSGGLREKLFF. For the CDR3, the DNA is TGTGCCAGCAGCTCAGGGGGGTTGCGTGAAAAACTGTTTTTT.

The chain uses TRBV5-1 and TRBJ1-2, with 9 bases identical to TRBD1. The CDR3 length is 15 residues. The germline V gene has CDR1 SGHRS and CDR2 YFSETQ. Germline trimming cut 4 bases from V and 3 bases from J; bases unmatched to any gene: 7. The chain's CDR3 is CASSSPDRGYYGYTF. CDR3 sequence (DNA): TGCGCCAGCAGCAGCCCGGACAGGGGATACTATGGCTACACCTTC.

This clone was counted once. The chain is built from TRBV5-1 and TRBJ2-1; D not resolved. The V end was cut by 0 bases, the J end by 6 bases, with 13 bases between. Looked up from germline, CDR1 is SGHRS and CDR2 is YFSETQ. CDR3 length equals 15 residues. This chain's CDR3 is CASSLDISSGNEQFF. DNA for the CDR3: TGCGCCAGCAGCTTGGACATCTCCAGTGGCAATGAGCAGTTCTTC. Using reference TRBV5-1 and TRBJ2-1 for the parts outside the CDR3, the full variable domain is KAGVTQTPRYLIKTRGQQVTLSCSPISGHRSVSWYQQTPGQGLQFLFEYFSETQRNKGNFPGRFSGRQFSNSRSEMNVSTLELGDSALYLCASSLDISSGNEQFFGPGTRLTVL.